Listed here are 18 T cell receptor beta chains from one sample, sequenced in a study of molecular identifiers for immune sequencing clone quantification. TCRdb redid the calling of the PCR reads with MiXCR, one entry per CDR3 protein. The table records approximately 670,000 distinct CDR3 sequences, approximately 20% of them present only once. The source material was naive CD8+ T cells from blood, with Jurkat cell RNA spiked in. Stated subset: FACS-sorted CD8+CD4-CCR7+CD45RA+ naive T cells. These TCRs come from a human donor in good health. Some libraries in this study had Jurkat cell RNA spiked in.

This clonotype was observed many times. CDR3 in DNA: TGTGCCAGCAGCTTATACGGCGGGGGGGAGATAGATACGCAGTATTTT. Protein product: CASSLYGGGEIDTQYF. The genes are TRBV7-6 and TRBJ2-3, with TRBD2 matching 9 bases. Germline CDR1 and CDR2: SGHVS and FNYEAQ. Trimming took 2 bases from V and 5 from J; bases not matched to a gene: 8. The CDR3 is made up of 16 amino acids. Drawing the rest from reference TRBV7-6 and TRBJ2-3, the complete variable domain is GAGVSQSPRYKVTKRGQDVALRCDPISGHVSLYWYRQALGQGPEFLTYFNYEAQQDKSGLPNDRFSAERPEGSISTLTIQRTEQRDSAMYRCASSLYGGGEIDTQYFGPGTRLTVL.

This clonotype was detected many times. The rearrangement uses TRBV14 and TRBJ2-6; no definite D call. Trimming left V 0 bases short and J 1 base short, with 7 bases between. This CDR3 has 16 amino acids. The V gene's germline CDR1 is SGHDN and CDR2 FVKESK. CDR3: CASSQDPHSGANVLTF. The DNA of the CDR3 is TGTGCCAGCAGCCAAGATCCACATTCTGGGGCCAACGTCCTGACTTTC. Complete variable domain (other parts from reference TRBV14 and TRBJ2-6): EAGVTQFPSHSVIEKGQTVTLRCDPISGHDNLYWYRRVMGKEIKFLLHFVKESKQDESGMPNNRFLAERTGGTYSTLKVQPAELEDSGVYFCASSQDPHSGANVLTFGAGSRLTVL.

In the case of this clonotype: Given a much more abundant clone one base away, this may be a read error. CDR3: CASSPQDQEAQYF. The CDR3 nucleotides are TGTGCCAGCAGCCCACAGGACCAAGAGGCCCAGTACTTC. The rearrangement joins TRBV13 to TRBJ2-5, with D perhaps matching TRBD1 (5 bases). CDR1 PRHDT and CDR2 FYEKMQ come from the germline V gene (reference sequence). This CDR3 contains 13 residues.

This clonotype was observed a single time. One junction end disagrees with the germline gene, perhaps due to a read error. This chain joins TRBV13 and TRBJ1-1, with D unclear. Germline-derived CDR1 and CDR2 are PRHDT and FYEKMQ (reference sequence). This CDR3 is 14 amino acids long. In nucleotides, the CDR3 is TGTGCCTGCAGCTACGGGGTCTTAAAGGCTGAAGCTTTCTTT. Its protein product is CACSYGVLKAEAFF.

This clonotype was picked up many times. The genes are TRBV27 and TRBJ2-1; the D is unclear. CDR1 is MNHEY and CDR2 is SMNVEV in the germline V gene (reference sequence). The CDR3 is 14 residues long. Trimming shortened V by 3 bases and J by 4 bases, and 10 bases separated the two germline ends. CDR3 in amino acids: CASSFSSIYNEQFF. The CDR3 DNA is TGTGCCAGCAGTTTCTCGAGTATATACAATGAGCAGTTCTTC.

In its sample, this clonotype was seen a few times. V gene TRBV27 combines with J gene TRBJ2-2; maybe TRBD2 (5 bases). Germline V gene lookup returns CDR1 MNHEY and CDR2 SMNVEV (reference sequence). V lost 1 base and J 6 bases, leaving 9 bases between the germline ends. CDR3 size: 14 residues. CDR3 sequence reads: CASSLYRGAGELFF. CDR3 DNA: TGTGCCAGCAGTTTATATCGGGGAGCCGGGGAGCTGTTTTTT.

This clonotype was counted many times. The rearrangement joins TRBV20-1 to TRBJ1-1, with 8 bases lining up with TRBD1. This CDR3 contains 21 residues. CDR1 and CDR2 from the germline V gene are DFQATT and SNEGSKA (reference sequence). The trim removed 5 bases at V and 1 base at J, leaving 27 bases unmatched. CDR3 in amino acids: CSARPDRGRDGGPPKNTEAFF. CDR3 nucleotides: TGCAGTGCTCGACCCGACAGGGGTCGGGACGGAGGTCCGCCCAAGAACACTGAAGCTTTCTTT.

This clonotype was counted at least ten times. This chain uses TRBV6-5 with TRBJ1-1; D may be TRBD1 (5 bases). The CDR3 is 12 residues long. Trimming shortened V by 4 bases and J by 8 bases, and 11 bases separated the two germline ends. The germline gives CDR1 MNHEY, CDR2 SVGAGI. The CDR3 sequence is CASSSPTAEAFF. The CDR3, as DNA: TGTGCCAGCAGTTCCCCGACAGCCGAAGCTTTCTTT.

This clonotype was seen many times. The chain combines TRBV12-3 or TRBV12-4 with TRBJ2-3, with 8 bases identical to TRBD2. The CDR3 extends over 14 amino acids. V shed 6 bases, J shed 5 bases, and the junction held 7 bases outside the gene matches. The CDR3 loop reads CASSRRLARDTQYF. DNA of the CDR3: TGTGCCAGCAGCCGCCGACTAGCGCGAGATACGCAGTATTTT.

This clonotype was counted many times. CDR3 DNA sequence: TGTGCCAGCCAAATCGACCCACTAAGCTCCTATAATTCACCCCTCCACTTT. Amino acid sequence: CASQIDPLSSYNSPLHF. The rearrangement uses TRBV28 and TRBJ1-6; D not resolved. Trimming left V 8 bases short and J 0 bases short, with 17 bases between. CDR1 and CDR2 (germline): MDHEN, SYDVKM. This CDR3 is 17 amino acids long.

This clonotype has a single count. The V and J genes are TRBV7-3 and TRBJ2-7; unclear D gene. CDR1 is SGHTA and CDR2 is FQGTGA in the germline V gene. CDR3 size: 14 residues. V gave up 2 bases and J gave up 0 bases, with 8 bases separating them. CDR3: CASSLYEGSYEQYF. As DNA, the CDR3 is TGTGCCAGCAGCTTATATGAAGGCTCCTACGAGCAGTACTTC.

This clonotype was observed at least ten times. The chain couples TRBV4-3 to TRBJ1-1; unclear D gene. The germline gives CDR1 LGHNA, CDR2 YSLEER. Trimming removed 1 base from V and 6 bases from J, with 15 bases in between. The CDR3 length is 15 residues. For the CDR3, the DNA is TGCGCCAGCAGCCAAGTAGTCCGGAGTTTCGCTGAAGCTTTCTTT. It specifies CASSQVVRSFAEAFF.

This chain links TRBV6-2 or TRBV6-3 with TRBJ1-1; D remains ambiguous. Germline V CDR1 and CDR2: MNHEY, SVGEGT. V was clipped by 5 bases and J by 6 bases, with 13 bases between them. The CDR3 sequence is 13 residues long. CDR3 nucleotide sequence: TGTGCCAGCAGTCCCGGCCGCAGCCCTGAAGCTTTCTTT. Protein: CASSPGRSPEAFF.

In this sample, this clonotype turned up many times. The CDR3, as DNA: TGTGCCAGCGGGGGCCCTTCAGAGCGTAACCCTACCTACGAGCAGTACTTC. It is translated as CASGGPSERNPTYEQYF. The genes are TRBV9 and TRBJ2-7; D is possibly TRBD1 (6 bases). CDR3 length equals 17 residues. CDR1 SGDLS and CDR2 YYNGEE come from the germline V gene. V shed 7 bases and J shed 2 bases, with 25 bases lying between them.

This clonotype was seen ten or more times. This chain joins TRBV28 and TRBJ2-5; TRBD2 aligns across 9 bases. The CDR3 is 20 amino acids. V lost 4 bases to trimming and J lost 4 bases; unmatched junction nucleotides: 22. Germline V gives CDR1 MDHEN, CDR2 SYDVKM. CDR3 bases: TGTGCCAGCAGTTCCACCTACCCCCCTCCAATAGCGGGAGTAGGAGAGACCCAGTACTTC. Its protein product is CASSSTYPPPIAGVGETQYF.

This clonotype was seen repeatedly, ten times or more. The CDR3 DNA follows: TGCGCCAGCGCGGGACAGGGAGTGGAATTCACTGAAGCTTTCTTT. Protein: CASAGQGVEFTEAFF. V and J are TRBV10-2 and TRBJ1-1; 9 bases are shared with TRBD1. V lost 8 bases and J lost 4; bases outside the gene matches: 11. This CDR3 has 15 residues. In germline, CDR1 is WSHSY, CDR2 SAAADI.

This clonotype appeared many times. The chain recombines TRBV20-1 with TRBJ1-2; no firm D call. The germline CDR1 and CDR2 sequences are DFQATT and SNEGSKA (reference sequence). The V gene lost 3 bases and the J gene lost 1 base, with 15 bases spanning the gap. This CDR3 has 15 residues. CDR3 sequence (DNA): TGCAGTGCTAGTCGTGGCGACAACCTTAACTATGGCTACACCTTC. This encodes CSASRGDNLNYGYTF.

The sample holds a few counts of this clonotype. The J gene is TRBJ1-6, the V gene TRBV11-2; 7 bases line up with TRBD1. The germline CDR1 and CDR2 sequences are SGHAT and FQNNGV. Germline trimming cut 3 bases from V and 0 bases from J; bases unmatched to any gene: 5. The CDR3 consists of 17 residues. CDR3 sequence reads: CASSFGTASSYNSPLHF. CDR3 DNA sequence: TGTGCCAGCAGCTTCGGGACAGCGAGCTCCTATAATTCACCCCTCCACTTT.